This T cell receptor beta chain originates from a study of response to subunit inactivated influenza vaccine. The CDR3 is made up of 16 amino acids. Trimming pared 0 bases from V and 4 bases from J, leaving 15 bases between. Germline CDR1 reads MNHEY; CDR2 reads SVGAGI. TCRdb re-called the RT-PCR reads with MiXCR, one entry per CDR3 protein. Of 650,000 or so distinct CDR3 sequences in the sample, 13% to 15% were seen once. This clonotype appeared many times. The V and J genes are TRBV6-5 and TRBJ1-1, with D maybe TRBD1 (5 bases). This sequence was found in a man aged 50 to 59 who received an inactivated influenza vaccine. The sample consisted of PBMCs from blood, taken 14 to 15 days before vaccination. DNA for the CDR3: TGTGCCAGCAGTTACTCGGTGTGGGCGAGGGGCACTGAAGCTTTCTTT. This sequence encodes CASSYSVWARGTEAFF.